This entry concerns a single T cell receptor beta chain. There are 16 residues in the CDR3. Germline values: CDR1 MNHEY, CDR2 SVGEGT. V dropped 4 bases and J dropped 4; count of bases not matched to a gene: 4. The data were obtained in a study of blood T cell repertoires in COVID-19. The wider study: Whether acute or convalescent, the COVID-19 samples came from the United States, Italy and Spain.

Clones were read by immunoSEQ multiplex PCR, and TCRdb kept only the in-frame ones, dropping some. Here the sample spans about 330,000 clones, about 87% being singletons. The sequence derives from a man aged 25-45 years with COVID-19, enrolled during active disease. The rearrangement uses TRBV6-2 or TRBV6-3 and TRBJ2-1; TRBD2 matches at 13 bases. The sample consisted of peripheral blood. CDR3 residues: CASSSTSGRSYNEQFF. The DNA of the CDR3 is TGTGCCAGCAGTTCGACTAGCGGGAGGTCGTACAATGAGCAGTTCTTC.